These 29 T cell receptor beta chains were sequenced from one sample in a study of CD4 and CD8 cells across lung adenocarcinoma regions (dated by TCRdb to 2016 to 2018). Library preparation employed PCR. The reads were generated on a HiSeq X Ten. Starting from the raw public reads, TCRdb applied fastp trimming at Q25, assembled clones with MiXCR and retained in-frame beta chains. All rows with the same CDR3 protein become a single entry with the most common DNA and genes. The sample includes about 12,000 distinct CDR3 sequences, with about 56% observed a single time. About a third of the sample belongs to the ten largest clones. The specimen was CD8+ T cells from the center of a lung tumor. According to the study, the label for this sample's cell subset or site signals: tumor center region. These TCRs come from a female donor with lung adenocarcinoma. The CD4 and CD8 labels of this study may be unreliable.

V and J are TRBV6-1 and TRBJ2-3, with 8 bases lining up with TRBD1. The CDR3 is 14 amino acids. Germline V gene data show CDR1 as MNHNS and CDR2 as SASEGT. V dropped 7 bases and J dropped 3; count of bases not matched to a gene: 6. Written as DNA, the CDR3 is TGTGCCAGCACCCTTGGGACAGGAACAGATACGCAGTATTTT. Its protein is CASTLGTGTDTQYF.

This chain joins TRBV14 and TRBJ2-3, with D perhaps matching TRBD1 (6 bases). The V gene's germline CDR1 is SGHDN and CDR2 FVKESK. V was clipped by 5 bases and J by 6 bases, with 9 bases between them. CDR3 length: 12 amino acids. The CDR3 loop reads CASSRGSDTQYF. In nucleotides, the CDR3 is TGTGCCAGCAGCAGGGGGTCGGATACGCAGTATTTT.

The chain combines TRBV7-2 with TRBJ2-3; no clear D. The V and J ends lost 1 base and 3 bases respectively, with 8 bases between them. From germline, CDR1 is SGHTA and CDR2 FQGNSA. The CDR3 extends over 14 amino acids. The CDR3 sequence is CASSLVLVTDTQYF. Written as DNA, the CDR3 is TGTGCCAGCAGCTTAGTCCTAGTAACAGATACGCAGTATTTT.

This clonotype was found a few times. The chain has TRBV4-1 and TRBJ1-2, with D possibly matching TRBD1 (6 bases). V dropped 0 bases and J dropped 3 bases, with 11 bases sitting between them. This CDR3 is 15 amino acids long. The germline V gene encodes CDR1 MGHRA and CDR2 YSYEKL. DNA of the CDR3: TGCGCCAGCAGCCAAGAGGGGGCGTCTGACTATGGCTACACCTTC. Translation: CASSQEGASDYGYTF.

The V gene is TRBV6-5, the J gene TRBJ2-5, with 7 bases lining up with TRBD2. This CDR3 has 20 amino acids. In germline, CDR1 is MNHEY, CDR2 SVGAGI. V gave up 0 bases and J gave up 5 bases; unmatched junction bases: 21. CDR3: CASSYSVGGGGGGGGETQYF. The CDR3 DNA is TGTGCCAGCAGTTACTCGGTTGGGGGGGGGGGGGGGGGGGGGGGGGAGACCCAGTACTTC.

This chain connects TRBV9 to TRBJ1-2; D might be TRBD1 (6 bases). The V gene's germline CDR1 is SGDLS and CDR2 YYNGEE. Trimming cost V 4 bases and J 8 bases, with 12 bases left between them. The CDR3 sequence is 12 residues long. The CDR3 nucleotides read TGTGCCAGCAGCCACGGACAGTCGGGCTACACCTTC. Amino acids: CASSHGQSGYTF.

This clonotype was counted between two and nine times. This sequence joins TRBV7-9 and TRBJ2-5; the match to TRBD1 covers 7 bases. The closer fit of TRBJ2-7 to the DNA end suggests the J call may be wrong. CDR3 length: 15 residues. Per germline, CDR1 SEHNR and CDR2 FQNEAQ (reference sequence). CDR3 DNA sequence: TGTGCCAGCAGCTTAGTGACAGGGTGGGGCTACGAGCAGTACTTC. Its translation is CASSLVTGWGYEQYF.

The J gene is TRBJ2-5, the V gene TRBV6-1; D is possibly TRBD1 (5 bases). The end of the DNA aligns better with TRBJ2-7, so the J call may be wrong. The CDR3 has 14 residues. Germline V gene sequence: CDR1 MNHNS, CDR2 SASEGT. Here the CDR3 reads CASRSRGQPYEQYF. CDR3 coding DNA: TGTGCCAGCAGATCAAGGGGTCAGCCCTACGAGCAGTACTTC.

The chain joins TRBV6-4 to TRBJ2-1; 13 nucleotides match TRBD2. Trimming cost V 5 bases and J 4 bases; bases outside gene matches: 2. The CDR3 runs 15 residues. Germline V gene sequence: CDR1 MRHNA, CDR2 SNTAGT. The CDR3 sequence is CASSQTSGGYNEQFF. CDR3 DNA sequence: TGTGCCAGCAGTCAGACTAGCGGGGGGTACAATGAGCAGTTCTTC.

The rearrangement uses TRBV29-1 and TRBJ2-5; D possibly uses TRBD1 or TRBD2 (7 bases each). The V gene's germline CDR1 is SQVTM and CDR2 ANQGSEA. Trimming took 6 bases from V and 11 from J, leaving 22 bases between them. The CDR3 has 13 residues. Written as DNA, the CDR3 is TGCAGCGTCGCCGGGACAGCCCGGCGGGAGCAGTACTTC. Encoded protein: CSVAGTARREQYF.

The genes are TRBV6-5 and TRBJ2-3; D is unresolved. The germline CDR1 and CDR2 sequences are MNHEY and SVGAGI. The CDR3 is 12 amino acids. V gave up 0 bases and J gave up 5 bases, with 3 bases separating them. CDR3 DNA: TGTGCCAGCAGTTACTCTGGAGATACGCAGTATTTT. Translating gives CASSYSGDTQYF.

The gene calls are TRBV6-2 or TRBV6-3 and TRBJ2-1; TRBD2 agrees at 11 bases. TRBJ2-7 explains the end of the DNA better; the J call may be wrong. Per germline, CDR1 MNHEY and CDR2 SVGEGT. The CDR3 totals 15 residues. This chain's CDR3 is CASSYGLAGGYEQYF. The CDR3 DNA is TGTGCCAGCAGTTACGGTCTAGCGGGAGGCTACGAGCAGTACTTC.

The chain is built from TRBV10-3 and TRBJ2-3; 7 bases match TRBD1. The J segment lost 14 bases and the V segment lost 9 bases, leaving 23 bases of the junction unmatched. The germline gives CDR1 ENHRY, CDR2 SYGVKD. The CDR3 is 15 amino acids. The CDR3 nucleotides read TGTGCCATGGGCCACCCTTCGGTGAGCACAGGGGCGCTGTATTTT. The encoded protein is CAMGHPSVSTGALYF.

The CDR3 reads CASSIDGYEQYF. CDR3 nucleotides: TGTGCCAGTAGTATAGATGGATACGAGCAGTACTTC. V is TRBV19 and J is TRBJ2-7; no definite D call. This CDR3 contains 12 residues. Germline-derived CDR1 and CDR2 are LNHDA and SQIVND (reference sequence). V was clipped by 0 bases and J by 4 bases, with 4 bases between them.

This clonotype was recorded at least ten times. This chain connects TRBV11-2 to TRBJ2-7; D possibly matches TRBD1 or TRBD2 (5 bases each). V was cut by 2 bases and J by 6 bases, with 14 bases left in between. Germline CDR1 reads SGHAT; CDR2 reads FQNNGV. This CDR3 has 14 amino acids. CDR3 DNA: TGTGCCAGCAGCTTAACGGACTCAGGGTTCGAGCAGTACTTC. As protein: CASSLTDSGFEQYF.

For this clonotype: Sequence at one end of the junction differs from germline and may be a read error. CDR3 DNA sequence: TGTGCCAGCAGCCGGAGTGGCAGAGAGACGCAGTATTTC. Amino acid sequence: CASSRSGRETQYF. The rearrangement joins TRBV7-7 to TRBJ2-3; D not resolved. CDR3 size: 13 residues. The germline V gene has CDR1 SSHAT and CDR2 FNYEAQ (reference sequence).

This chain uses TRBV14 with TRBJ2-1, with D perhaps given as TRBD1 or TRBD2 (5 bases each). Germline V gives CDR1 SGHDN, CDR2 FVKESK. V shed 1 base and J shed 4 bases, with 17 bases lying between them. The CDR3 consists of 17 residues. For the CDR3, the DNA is TGTGCCAGCAGCCAAGGTAGCCCCGGGGCTCGATACAATGAGCAGTTCTTC. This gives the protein CASSQGSPGARYNEQFF.

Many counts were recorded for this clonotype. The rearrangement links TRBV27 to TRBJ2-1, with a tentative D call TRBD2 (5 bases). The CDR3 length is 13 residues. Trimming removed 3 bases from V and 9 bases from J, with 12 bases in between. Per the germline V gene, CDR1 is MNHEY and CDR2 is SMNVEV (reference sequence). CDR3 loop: CASSFPSRAEQFF. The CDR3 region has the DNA TGTGCCAGCAGTTTCCCTTCGCGGGCTGAGCAGTTCTTC.

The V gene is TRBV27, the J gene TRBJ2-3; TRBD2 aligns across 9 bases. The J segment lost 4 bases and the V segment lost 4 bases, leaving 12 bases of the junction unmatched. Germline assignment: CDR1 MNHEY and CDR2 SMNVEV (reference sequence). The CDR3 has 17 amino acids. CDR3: CASSSHLSGSGADTQYF. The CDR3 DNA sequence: TGTGCCAGCAGTTCCCACCTTAGCGGGAGTGGGGCAGATACGCAGTATTTT.

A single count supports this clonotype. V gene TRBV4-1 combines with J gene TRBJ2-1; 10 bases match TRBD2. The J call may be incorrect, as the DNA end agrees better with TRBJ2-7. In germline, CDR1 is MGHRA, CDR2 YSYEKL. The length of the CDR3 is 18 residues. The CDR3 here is CASSQDSPTSGYSYEQYF. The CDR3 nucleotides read TGCGCCAGCAGCCAAGATTCCCCGACTAGCGGGTACTCCTACGAGCAGTACTTC.

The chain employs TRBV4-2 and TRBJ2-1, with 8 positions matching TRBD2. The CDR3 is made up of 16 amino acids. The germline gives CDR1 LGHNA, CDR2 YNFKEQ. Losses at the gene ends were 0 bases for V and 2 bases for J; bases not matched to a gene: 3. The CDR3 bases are TGTGCCAGCAGCCAAGAAGGTAGCGGGACCTACAATGAGCAGTTCTTC. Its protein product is CASSQEGSGTYNEQFF.

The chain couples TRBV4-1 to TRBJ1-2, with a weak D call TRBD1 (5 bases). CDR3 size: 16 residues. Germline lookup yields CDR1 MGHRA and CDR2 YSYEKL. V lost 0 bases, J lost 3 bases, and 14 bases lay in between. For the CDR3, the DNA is TGCGCCAGCAGCCAAGATGAAATGGCAGGGTACTATGGCTACACCTTC. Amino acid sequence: CASSQDEMAGYYGYTF.

The CDR3 region has the DNA TGTGCCAGCAGTTTAGGAGCACAGCTTGGGGTGGGTATTCAGTATTTT. Translation: CASSLGAQLGVGIQYF. The V call is TRBV12-3 or TRBV12-4, the J call TRBJ2-3; the D is unclear. Trimming took off 1 base at V and 12 bases at J, with 23 bases between the two ends. CDR3 length equals 16 residues.

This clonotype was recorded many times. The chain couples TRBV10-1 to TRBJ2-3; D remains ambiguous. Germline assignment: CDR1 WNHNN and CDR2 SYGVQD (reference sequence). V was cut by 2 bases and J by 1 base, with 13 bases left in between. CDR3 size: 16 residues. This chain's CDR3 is CASSEVDVWGTDTQYF. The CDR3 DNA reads TGCGCCAGCAGTGAGGTGGACGTCTGGGGCACAGATACGCAGTATTTT.

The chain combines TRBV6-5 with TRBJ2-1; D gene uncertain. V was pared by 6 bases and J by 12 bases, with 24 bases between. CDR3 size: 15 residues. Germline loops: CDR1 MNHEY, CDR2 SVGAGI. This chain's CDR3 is CASRFSAASTDTQFF. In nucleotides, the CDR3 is TGTGCCAGCAGATTCTCGGCTGCGAGCACAGATACGCAGTTCTTC.

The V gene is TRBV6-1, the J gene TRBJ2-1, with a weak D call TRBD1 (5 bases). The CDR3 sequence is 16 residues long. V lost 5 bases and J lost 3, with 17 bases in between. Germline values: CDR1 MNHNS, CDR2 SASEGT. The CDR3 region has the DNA TGTGCCAGCAGTCCACGTGAGACAGTCATCTACAATGAGCAGTTCTTC. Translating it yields CASSPRETVIYNEQFF.

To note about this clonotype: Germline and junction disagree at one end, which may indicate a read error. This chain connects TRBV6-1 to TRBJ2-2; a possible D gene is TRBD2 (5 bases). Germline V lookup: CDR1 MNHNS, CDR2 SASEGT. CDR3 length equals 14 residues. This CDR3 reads CAGSLAGSTGALFF. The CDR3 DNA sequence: TGTGCCGGCAGTCTAGCTGGGAGCACCGGTGCGCTGTTTTTT.

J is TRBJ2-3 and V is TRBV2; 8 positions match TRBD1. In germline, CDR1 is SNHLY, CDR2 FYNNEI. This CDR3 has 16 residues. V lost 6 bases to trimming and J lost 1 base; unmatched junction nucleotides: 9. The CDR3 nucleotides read TGTGCCAGCAGCGAACAGGGGGGTGGGGGCACAGATACGCAGTATTTT. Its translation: CASSEQGGGGTDTQYF.

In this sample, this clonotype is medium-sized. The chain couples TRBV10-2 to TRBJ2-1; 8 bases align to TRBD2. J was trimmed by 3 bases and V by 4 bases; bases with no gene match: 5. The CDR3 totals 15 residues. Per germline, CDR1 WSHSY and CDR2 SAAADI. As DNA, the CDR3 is TGCGCCAGCAGTGTTGGCGGGGGGCGCTACAATGAGCAGTTCTTC. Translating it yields CASSVGGGRYNEQFF.